This T cell receptor (beta chain) was obtained from a study of breast tumors, draining lymph nodes, adjacent tissues. Axillary draining lymph nodes of breast cancer patients supplied the node samples. Trimming pared 5 bases from V and 9 bases from J, leaving 10 bases between. Germline CDR1 and CDR2: MDHEN and SYDVKM. The CDR3 extends over 11 amino acids. This clonotype was seen many times. TCRdb analysed the multiplex PCR reads with MiXCR anew, one entry per CDR3 protein. The table lists 160,000 or so distinct CDR3 sequences, 33% of them singletons. The sequenced sample was axillary lymph node tissue. This chain connects TRBV28 to TRBJ1-2; D not resolved. The receptor was isolated from a female donor with breast cancer. Some clones in this sample may be carry-over from other donors' samples. The CDR3 spells CASSIRRRYTF. The CDR3 DNA sequence: TGTGCCAGCAGTATCAGGCGACGCTACACCTTC.